Following are 3 T cell receptor beta chains from one sample sequenced in a study of T cell responses to AZD1222 COVID-19 vaccine. Assay used: immunoSEQ multiplex PCR; TCRdb lists only in-frame clones, some missing. Counted here are roughly 120,000 clones, around nine tenths occurring once; the ten biggest clones make up approximately 8.4%. This material consisted of peripheral blood, taken on day 0 of AZD1222 vaccination. The receptor set was obtained from an adult in good health.

The chain carries TRBV28 and TRBJ2-2, with 11 bases lining up with TRBD2. J gave up 4 bases and V 7 bases, and 20 bases lay outside the gene matches. Germline CDR1 is MDHEN and CDR2 is SYDVKM. CDR3 length equals 20 residues. CDR3 nucleotides: TGTGCCAGCACCAATGAAGAGGGTCTAGCGGGAGGCGTGGGCACCGGGGAGCTGTTTTTT. Encoded protein: CASTNEEGLAGGVGTGELFF.

This rearrangement joins TRBV3-1 (or the pseudogene TRBV3-2) to TRBJ1-1; 9 bases fit TRBD1. J gave up 7 bases and V 0 bases, and 3 bases lay outside the gene matches. Germline V gives CDR1 LGHDT, CDR2 YNNKEL (reference sequence). This CDR3 has 14 residues. CDR3 sequence reads: CASSQEDRGGEAFF. The CDR3 bases are TGTGCCAGCAGCCAAGAGGACAGGGGAGGTGAAGCTTTCTTT.

This chain joins TRBV5-4 and TRBJ1-2; 7 positions match TRBD1. This CDR3 has 16 residues. V shed 5 bases and J 4 bases; nucleotides not matched to a gene: 14. Germline V CDR1 and CDR2: SGHNT, YYREEE (reference sequence). DNA for the CDR3: TGTGCCAGCAGTCGATCAGGGGGGCAGGGTATCTATGGCTACACCTTC. Its protein is CASSRSGGQGIYGYTF.